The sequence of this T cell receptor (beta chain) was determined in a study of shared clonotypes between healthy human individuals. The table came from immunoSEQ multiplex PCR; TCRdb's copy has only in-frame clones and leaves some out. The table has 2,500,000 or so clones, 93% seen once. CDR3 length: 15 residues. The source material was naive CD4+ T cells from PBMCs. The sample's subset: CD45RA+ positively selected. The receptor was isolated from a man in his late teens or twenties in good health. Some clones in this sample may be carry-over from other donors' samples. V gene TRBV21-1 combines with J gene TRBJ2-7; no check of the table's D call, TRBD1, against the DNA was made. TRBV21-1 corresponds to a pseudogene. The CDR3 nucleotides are TGTGCCAGCACCAATAGGGTGAAGGGGTTATACGAGCAGTACTTC. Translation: CASTNRVKGLYEQYF.